This TCR beta chain appears in the sequencing data of a study of blood T cell repertoires in COVID-19. At the level of the study: Acute and convalescent COVID-19 samples came from the United States, Italy and Spain. Sample material is recorded as cDNA or gDNA derived from T cells, B-cell-depleted T cells, or PBMCs.

The CDR3 has 14 residues. Germline V CDR1 and CDR2: SGHTA, FQGNSA. V gave up 3 bases and J gave up 3 bases, with 12 bases separating them. As processed by the authors: Reference gene primers were amplified, and this amplification served to estimate nucleated cell counts. TCRdb keeps only in-frame clones here, not all; method: immunoSEQ multiplex PCR. That table supplies the V and J calls and clone size; D and trimming were determined from the DNA. The repertoire holds a few hundred thousand clones, about 80% seen once, with under 1.2% in the top ten. Sequenced sample: peripheral blood. This TCR derives from a human donor with acute or convalescent COVID-19. The donor label of this sample is uncertain. The rearrangement uses TRBV7-2 and TRBJ2-7; a weak D match, TRBD2 (5 bases). CDR3: CASSFPTGSYEQYF. In DNA form, the CDR3 reads TGTGCCAGCAGCTTCCCGACGGGAAGCTACGAGCAGTACTTC. The full variable domain, with the rest looked up from reference TRBV7-2 and TRBJ2-7, is GAGVSQSPSNKVTEKGKDVELRCDPISGHTALYWYRQSLGQGLEFLIYFQGNSAPDKSGLPSDRFSAERTGGSVSTLTIQRTQQEDSAVYLCASSFPTGSYEQYFGPGTRLTVT.